The next 24 T cell receptor beta chains were all read from a single sample in a study of shared clonotypes between healthy human individuals. The data were produced by immunoSEQ multiplex PCR, yet TCRdb's version contains in-frame clones alone and is incomplete. The profile shows millions of clones, 95% of them singletons. Sequencing input: naive CD4+ T cells sorted from blood. As for subset: CD45RA+ positively selected. The receptor source for this set is a man between 18 and 29 years old in good health.

This sequence joins TRBV2 and TRBJ2-3; 10 bases are shared with TRBD2. V was pared by 2 bases and J by 1 base, with 6 bases of the junction left unmatched. The CDR3 spans 17 residues. Germline values: CDR1 SNHLY, CDR2 FYNNEI. The CDR3 is CASSETSGVPGTDTQYF. CDR3 coding DNA: TGTGCCAGCAGTGAAACTAGCGGGGTTCCCGGCACAGATACGCAGTATTTT. Drawing the rest from reference TRBV2 and TRBJ2-3, the complete variable domain is EPEVTQTPSHQVTQMGQEVILRCVPISNHLYFYWYRQILGQKVEFLVSFYNNEISEKSEIFDDQFSVERPDGSNFTLKIRSTKLEDSAMYFCASSETSGVPGTDTQYFGPGTRLTVL.

This clone was counted a few times. The sample holds other DNA sequences that translate to the same CDR3. V and J are TRBV2 and TRBJ1-1; D not resolved. Trimming shortened V by 4 bases and J by 3 bases, and 3 bases separated the two germline ends. CDR1 SNHLY and CDR2 FYNNEI come from the germline V gene. The CDR3 consists of 11 residues. The CDR3 bases are TGTGCCAGCAGTGCGGACACTGAAGCTTTCTTT. Amino acid sequence: CASSADTEAFF.

The rearrangement uses TRBV18 and TRBJ2-6; D unresolved. The length of the CDR3 is 16 residues. Per the germline V gene, CDR1 is KGHSH and CDR2 is LQKENI. The V end was cut by 0 bases, the J end by 1 base, with 7 bases between. The CDR3 bases are TGTGCCAGCTCACCACCAGTCCGGTCTGGGGCCAACGTCCTGACTTTC. This encodes CASSPPVRSGANVLTF.

Comment on this clone: In the same sample, other DNA sequences code for this CDR3. CDR3 residues: CASSLGTDTQYF. The CDR3 DNA sequence: TGTGCCAGCAGCTTGGGCACAGATACGCAGTATTTT. The chain couples TRBV7-2 to TRBJ2-3; no clear D. Germline CDR1 and CDR2: SGHTA and FQGNSA. V lost 3 bases and J 1 base, leaving 2 bases between the germline ends. The CDR3 runs to 12 residues.

V is TRBV2 and J is TRBJ2-7; 11 nucleotides agree with TRBD1. Losses at the gene ends were 4 bases for V and 3 bases for J; bases not matched to a gene: 5. Per germline, CDR1 SNHLY and CDR2 FYNNEI. The CDR3 sequence is 15 residues long. The CDR3 loop is CASSGGTGGIYEQYF. The CDR3 nucleotides are TGTGCCAGCAGTGGGGGGACAGGGGGTATCTACGAGCAGTACTTC.

This clone was counted a few times. The rearrangement uses TRBV7-9 and TRBJ2-1; TRBD1 aligns across 8 bases. The germline V gene has CDR1 SEHNR and CDR2 FQNEAQ (reference sequence). The CDR3 is 16 residues long. Losses at the gene ends were 5 bases for V and 1 base for J; bases not matched to a gene: 7. CDR3 region: CASSRQTGGSYNEQFF. CDR3 nucleotides: TGTGCCAGCAGCCGCCAAACAGGGGGTTCCTACAATGAGCAGTTCTTC.

The chain links TRBV6-5 to TRBJ2-7, with 9 bases matching TRBD1. The trim removed 7 bases at V and 3 bases at J, leaving 10 bases unmatched. The CDR3 loop spans 15 amino acids. The V gene's germline CDR1 is MNHEY and CDR2 SVGAGI. For the CDR3, the DNA is TGTGCCAGCAATTCTTACGGGACAGGGAACTACGAGCAGTACTTC. This sequence encodes CASNSYGTGNYEQYF.

This chain joins TRBV2 and TRBJ1-1, with a weak D call TRBD1 (5 bases). CDR1 is SNHLY and CDR2 is FYNNEI in the germline V gene. This CDR3 spans 14 amino acids. Trimming left V 7 bases short and J 3 bases short, with 15 bases between. The CDR3 coding sequence is TGTGCCAGCAAAAGACAGTTCAGTGACACTGAAGCTTTCTTT. This translates into CASKRQFSDTEAFF.

The rearrangement links TRBV14 to TRBJ1-6; D is uncertain. Germline V gene data show CDR1 as SGHDN and CDR2 as FVKESK. The CDR3 spans 14 residues. V was cut by 0 bases and J by 6 bases, with 6 bases left in between. This CDR3 reads CASSQDRFNSPLHF. The CDR3 DNA follows: TGTGCCAGCAGCCAAGATCGGTTTAATTCACCCCTCCACTTT. Full variable domain (remainder filled in from reference TRBV14 and TRBJ1-6): EAGVTQFPSHSVIEKGQTVTLRCDPISGHDNLYWYRRVMGKEIKFLLHFVKESKQDESGMPNNRFLAERTGGTYSTLKVQPAELEDSGVYFCASSQDRFNSPLHFGNGTRLTVT.

The gene calls are TRBV30 and TRBJ2-1, with a possible D match to TRBD2 (5 bases). V lost 4 bases and J lost 2, with 9 bases in between. This CDR3 has 13 amino acids. Germline CDR1 and CDR2: GTSNPN and SVGIG (reference sequence). CDR3 residues: CAWTGVAYNEQFF. DNA of the CDR3: TGTGCCTGGACCGGGGTTGCCTACAATGAGCAGTTCTTC.

The chain has TRBV29-1 and TRBJ2-1, with TRBD2 matching over 11 bases. Germline V CDR1 and CDR2: SQVTM, ANQGSEA. The CDR3 length is 14 residues. V lost 7 bases and J lost 7; bases outside the gene matches: 9. The CDR3 loop reads CSGNPGLADNEQFF. Written as DNA, the CDR3 is TGCAGCGGTAATCCGGGACTAGCGGATAATGAGCAGTTCTTC.

V gene TRBV5-4 combines with J gene TRBJ2-3, with D perhaps matching TRBD2 (6 bases). Deletions cut 3 bases from V and 0 bases from J, with 14 bases between. This CDR3 contains 16 residues. Germline values: CDR1 SGHNT, CDR2 YYREEE (reference sequence). This CDR3 is CASSSGTGGSTDTQYF. The CDR3 region has the DNA TGTGCCAGCAGCTCTGGGACTGGGGGTAGCACAGATACGCAGTATTTT.

For the CDR3, the DNA is TGTGCCATCGGCGCCGCTGCTAACTATGGCTACACCTTC. Translation gives CAIGAAANYGYTF. The rearrangement joins TRBV10-3 to TRBJ1-2, with D unresolved. V lost 8 bases to trimming and J lost 0 bases, with 10 bases between them. The CDR3 has 13 residues. From germline, CDR1 is ENHRY and CDR2 SYGVKD.

The chain carries TRBV7-9 and TRBJ2-2; 8 positions match TRBD2. J gave up 1 base and V 2 bases, and 6 bases lay outside the gene matches. The V gene's germline CDR1 is SEHNR and CDR2 FQNEAQ (reference sequence). The CDR3 has 17 amino acids. The CDR3 bases are TGTGCCAGCAGCTTAAACCCAGCGGGGGAGAACACCGGGGAGCTGTTTTTT. The encoded protein is CASSLNPAGENTGELFF.

The chain links TRBV4-1 to TRBJ1-6; D is perhaps TRBD1 (5 bases). Germline V gene lookup returns CDR1 MGHRA and CDR2 YSYEKL. Trimming pared 0 bases from V and 10 bases from J, leaving 13 bases between. This CDR3 is built from 15 residues. The CDR3 loop is CASSQDGQGDSPLHF. The CDR3 DNA follows: TGCGCCAGCAGCCAAGATGGGCAGGGTGACTCACCCCTCCACTTT.

This sequence joins TRBV5-1 and TRBJ2-4, with D possibly matching TRBD2 (5 bases). CDR1 and CDR2 from the germline V gene are SGHRS and YFSETQ. Deletions cut 0 bases from V and 8 bases from J, with 12 bases between. The CDR3 covers 14 residues. CDR3 coding DNA: TGCGCCAGCAGCTTGGGGGAGAAGGTGGACATTCAGTACTTC. Encoded protein: CASSLGEKVDIQYF.

J is TRBJ1-6 and V is TRBV27; D is unclear. This CDR3 has 14 amino acids. V shed 1 base and J shed 8 bases, with 9 bases lying between them. CDR1 MNHEY and CDR2 SMNVEV come from the germline V gene (reference sequence). CDR3 residues: CASSLLARDSPLHF. CDR3 nucleotide sequence: TGTGCCAGCAGTTTATTGGCGAGAGATTCACCCCTCCACTTT.

CDR3 loop: CASSLGPGAGEQYF. In DNA, the CDR3 is TGTGCCAGCAGCTTAGGGCCAGGGGCGGGCGAGCAGTACTTC. The chain joins TRBV7-9 to TRBJ2-7; a possible D gene is TRBD1 (6 bases). V was pared by 1 base and J by 6 bases, with 13 bases between. Germline lookup yields CDR1 SEHNR and CDR2 FQNEAQ (reference sequence). The CDR3 totals 14 residues.

The genes are TRBV5-1 and TRBJ2-7; 10 nucleotides match TRBD1. From germline, CDR1 is SGHRS and CDR2 YFSETQ. CDR3 length: 22 residues. J was trimmed by 4 bases and V by 0 bases; bases with no gene match: 25. CDR3 region: CASSLAVKISGRRDRGSYEQYF. The CDR3 DNA reads TGCGCCAGCAGCTTGGCAGTCAAAATTAGTGGACGACGGGACAGGGGAAGTTACGAGCAGTACTTC.

The gene calls are TRBV15 and TRBJ2-7; D is perhaps TRBD1 (6 bases). This CDR3 is 14 amino acids long. Germline V gene lookup returns CDR1 LNHNV and CDR2 YYDKDF (reference sequence). V was trimmed by 3 bases and J by 4 bases, leaving 13 bases between them. The CDR3 sequence: CATSSDRIVYEQYF. The CDR3 nucleotides read TGTGCCACCAGCAGCGACAGGATAGTTTACGAGCAGTACTTC.

A single count supports this clone. The chain carries TRBV6-5 and TRBJ1-1; a possible D gene is TRBD1 (5 bases). The CDR3 contains 15 residues. V was clipped by 1 base and J by 1 base, with 10 bases between them. Germline V gives CDR1 MNHEY, CDR2 SVGAGI. CDR3 nucleotide sequence: TGTGCCAGCAGTTACTGGGGGAATAAGAACACTGAAGCTTTCTTT. It is translated as CASSYWGNKNTEAFF.

The chain couples TRBV11-2 to TRBJ2-2; the D gene is possibly TRBD2 (6 bases). The CDR3 is made up of 15 amino acids. CDR1 is SGHAT and CDR2 is FQNNGV in the germline V gene. Between the trimmed V and J ends, which lost 5 bases and 5 bases, there was a span of 15 bases. The DNA of the CDR3 is TGTGCCAGCAGCGGAGGGACGAAGGGGACCGGGGAGCTGTTTTTT. Its translation is CASSGGTKGTGELFF.

V usage is TRBV11-2 and J usage is TRBJ2-7; tentative D call: TRBD1 (6 bases). The CDR3 loop spans 16 amino acids. The ends were cut back, 1 base at V and 1 base at J, with 14 bases in the middle. Germline values: CDR1 SGHAT, CDR2 FQNNGV. The DNA for the CDR3 is TGTGCCAGCAGCTTAGGAAGGACAGAGAGATCCTACGAGCAGTACTTC. This gives the protein CASSLGRTERSYEQYF.

In nucleotides, the CDR3 is TGTGCCAGTAGTATCACGGCAGCTACTAATGAAAAACTGTTTTTT. Translating it yields CASSITAATNEKLFF. The chain combines TRBV19 with TRBJ1-4, with unresolved D. With 3 bases removed from V and 2 bases from J, the gap between germline ends came to 10 bases. Germline V CDR1 and CDR2: LNHDA, SQIVND (reference sequence). This CDR3 has 15 amino acids.